This entry lists 23 T cell receptor beta chains sequenced from one sample in a study of blood T cells in healthy people across ages. A second 7 to 11 cycle PCR used barcoded and J-beta primers. In TCRdb, the 5' RACE reads were re-called with MiXCR into one record per CDR3 protein. The table includes 1,300,000 or so distinct CDR3 sequences, almost 60% detected once. Specimen: blood. The receptors were gathered from a man younger than 35 in good health.

This chain uses TRBV3-1 with TRBJ2-5; possible D gene TRBD1, 6 bases. The CDR3 has 16 amino acids. Trimming cost V 0 bases and J 0 bases, with 11 bases left between them. Germline CDR1 and CDR2: LGHDT and YNNKEL (reference sequence). The CDR3 is CASSQDWTVYQETQYF. DNA for the CDR3: TGTGCCAGCAGCCAAGACTGGACAGTGTACCAAGAGACCCAGTACTTC.

This clonotype appeared a few times. The chain is built from TRBV4-1 and TRBJ2-7; D may match TRBD1 or TRBD2 (7 bases each). Germline V gene data show CDR1 as MGHRA and CDR2 as YSYEKL. V was pared by 2 bases and J by 7 bases, with 18 bases between. CDR3 length equals 15 residues. This CDR3 is CASSQSRGGSQEQYF. The CDR3 DNA follows: TGCGCCAGCAGCCAAAGCAGGGGGGGGTCGCAAGAGCAGTACTTC.

The rearrangement uses TRBV9 and TRBJ2-3; 7 bases are a match to TRBD2. The CDR3 sequence is 15 residues long. Trimming removed 2 bases from V and 2 bases from J; junction bases left unmatched: 5. Germline CDR1 and CDR2: SGDLS and YYNGEE. CDR3 in amino acids: CASSVSGKITDTQYF. Written as DNA, the CDR3 is TGTGCCAGCAGCGTCAGCGGGAAAATCACAGATACGCAGTATTTT.

Of note for this clonotype: A read error may account for a junction end that differs from germline. This rearrangement joins TRBV5-1 to TRBJ2-2; 11 bases map to TRBD2. Germline V gene lookup returns CDR1 SGHRS and CDR2 YFSETQ. There are 15 residues in the CDR3. CDR3 in amino acids: CASSLGTSGTGELFF. CDR3 DNA: TGTGCCAGCAGTTTAGGGACTAGCGGCACCGGGGAGCTGTTTTTT.

The V call is TRBV27, the J call TRBJ2-1; the match to TRBD2 covers 7 bases. Germline values: CDR1 MNHEY, CDR2 SMNVEV (reference sequence). After removal of 5 bases from V and 8 bases from J, the junction contained 21 bases not matched to a gene. The CDR3 contains 18 residues. The CDR3 DNA sequence: TGTGCCAGCAGTACCCTACCCTTTGGGGGAGGGCCACAACATGAGCAGTTCTTC. Protein product: CASSTLPFGGGPQHEQFF.

This clonotype was seen more than once but under ten times. The rearrangement links TRBV10-3 to TRBJ2-1; D may be TRBD1 (6 bases). Germline V lookup: CDR1 ENHRY, CDR2 SYGVKD. Deletions cut 8 bases from V and 0 bases from J, with 11 bases between. The CDR3 sequence is 14 residues long. The CDR3: CAIGDIDSYNEQFF. For the CDR3, the DNA is TGTGCCATCGGGGACATCGACTCCTACAATGAGCAGTTCTTC.

V gene TRBV27 combines with J gene TRBJ2-1; 9 bases are a match to TRBD2. Germline loops: CDR1 MNHEY, CDR2 SMNVEV (reference sequence). V shed 5 bases and J 0 bases; nucleotides not matched to a gene: 11. CDR3 size: 18 residues. CDR3 residues: CASSTSGSPIYSYNEQFF. DNA for the CDR3: TGTGCCAGCAGTACTAGCGGGTCTCCAATTTACTCCTACAATGAGCAGTTCTTC.

This chain links TRBV4-3 with TRBJ1-2, with D possibly TRBD1 on 5 matching bases. The V gene lost 0 bases and the J gene lost 8 bases, with 13 bases spanning the gap. The germline CDR1 and CDR2 sequences are LGHNA and YSLEER. CDR3 length equals 14 residues. CDR3 loop: CASSQDSGWRGYTF. The DNA of the CDR3 is TGCGCCAGCAGCCAAGATTCAGGGTGGCGCGGCTACACCTTC.

This chain connects TRBV6-5 to TRBJ2-3; 7 bases are a match to TRBD2. CDR3 size: 15 residues. V was pared by 6 bases and J by 4 bases, with 10 bases of the junction left unmatched. Germline V CDR1 and CDR2: MNHEY, SVGAGI. The CDR3 region has the DNA TGTGCCAGCAGGGTGGCAAGCGGGACGCCAGATACGCAGTATTTT. Translation gives CASRVASGTPDTQYF.

V gene TRBV5-1 combines with J gene TRBJ2-6; TRBD2 agrees at 7 bases. The CDR3 contains 18 residues. Germline loops: CDR1 SGHRS, CDR2 YFSETQ. The trim removed 0 bases at V and 0 bases at J, leaving 6 bases unmatched. The CDR3 DNA is TGCGCCAGCAGCTTGGTAGCTAGCGGAAGCTCTGGGGCCAACGTCCTGACTTTC. Protein product: CASSLVASGSSGANVLTF.

This clonotype was seen more than once but under ten times. This sequence joins TRBV7-2 and TRBJ2-3, with D possibly TRBD2 on 6 matching bases. CDR1 SGHTA and CDR2 FQGNSA come from the germline V gene. Trimming removed 3 bases from V and 1 base from J, with 14 bases in between. The CDR3 sequence is 16 residues long. CDR3 DNA sequence: TGTGCCAGCAGCTTCAGAAGGACGGGGGGCACAGATACGCAGTATTTT. It yields the protein CASSFRRTGGTDTQYF.

V usage is TRBV7-9 and J usage is TRBJ2-6, with D uncertain. This CDR3 is built from 13 residues. Between the trimmed V and J ends, which lost 3 bases and 5 bases, there was a span of 5 bases. CDR1 is SEHNR and CDR2 is FQNEAQ in the germline V gene (reference sequence). The chain's CDR3 is CASSFGRANVLTF. The CDR3 region has the DNA TGTGCCAGCAGCTTTGGCCGGGCCAACGTCCTGACTTTC. The variable domain in full, with the rest retrieved from reference TRBV7-9 and TRBJ2-6, is DTGVSQNPRHKITKRGQNVTFRCDPISEHNRLYWYRQTLGQGPEFLTYFQNEAQLEKSRLLSDRFSAERPKGSFSTLEIQRTEQGDSAMYLCASSFGRANVLTFGAGSRLTVL.

The CDR3 region is CSVGLARGTDTQYF. The CDR3 DNA follows: TGCAGCGTGGGACTAGCGAGGGGCACAGATACGCAGTATTTT. This chain connects TRBV29-1 to TRBJ2-3; 10 bases agree with TRBD2. Germline loops: CDR1 SQVTM, CDR2 ANQGSEA. The CDR3 has 14 amino acids. Unmatched junction bases numbered 4, after V lost 6 bases and J lost 1 base.

This chain connects TRBV9 to TRBJ2-1, with 8 bases identical to TRBD2. This CDR3 region has 15 residues. V shed 0 bases and J 4 bases; nucleotides not matched to a gene: 3. Germline CDR1 and CDR2: SGDLS and YYNGEE. CDR3: CASSVVGGAYNEQFF. In DNA form, the CDR3 reads TGTGCCAGCAGCGTAGTCGGGGGGGCTTACAATGAGCAGTTCTTC.

This clonotype showed up just a few times. The chain employs TRBV12-3 or TRBV12-4 and TRBJ2-5, with 13 bases identical to TRBD2. V was clipped by 7 bases and J by 5 bases; unmatched bases: 13. There are 17 residues in the CDR3. CDR3 protein: CASTKGLAGVLGETQYF. In nucleotides, the CDR3 is TGTGCCAGCACTAAAGGACTAGCGGGAGTCTTGGGGGAGACCCAGTACTTC.

The J gene is TRBJ2-1, the V gene TRBV7-2; 7 bases agree with TRBD1. Germline lookup yields CDR1 SGHTA and CDR2 FQGNSA. V was clipped by 5 bases and J by 5 bases; unmatched bases: 12. The CDR3 spans 16 residues. CDR3 in DNA: TGTGCCAGCAGCCCCACTCGAGGGGGCCGAGACAATGAGCAGTTCTTC. Encoded protein: CASSPTRGGRDNEQFF.

This chain connects TRBV13 to TRBJ1-4; D gene uncertain. This CDR3 has 14 amino acids. Germline V CDR1 and CDR2: PRHDT, FYEKMQ (reference sequence). V lost 5 bases to trimming and J lost 4 bases, with 11 bases between them. In DNA, the CDR3 is TGTGCCAGCAGCCCCAGGTCGAATAATGAAAAACTGTTTTTT. It yields the protein CASSPRSNNEKLFF.

This clonotype was counted a few times. The V and J genes are TRBV28 and TRBJ2-7, with 10 positions matching TRBD1. The germline gives CDR1 MDHEN, CDR2 SYDVKM. The CDR3 sequence is 13 residues long. V lost 6 bases and J lost 6; bases outside the gene matches: 5. The CDR3 reads CASRGQGSGEQYF. CDR3 nucleotides: TGTGCCAGCAGGGGACAGGGGAGCGGCGAGCAGTACTTC.

This chain joins TRBV15 and TRBJ2-7; 10 positions match TRBD2. J gave up 4 bases and V 8 bases, and 14 bases lay outside the gene matches. Germline V gene data show CDR1 as LNHNV and CDR2 as YYDKDF (reference sequence). CDR3 length: 16 amino acids. CDR3 coding DNA: TGTGCCACCGAAGCCGGGACTAGCGACACCTCATACGAGCAGTACTTC. Translated, it gives CATEAGTSDTSYEQYF.

The count of this clonotype is one. The gene calls are TRBV7-2 and TRBJ2-3, with D maybe TRBD1 (6 bases). The V and J ends lost 5 bases and 1 base respectively, with 13 bases between them. Germline assignment: CDR1 SGHTA and CDR2 FQGNSA. The CDR3 consists of 15 residues. The CDR3 loop reads CASSIGQSGTDTQYF. DNA of the CDR3: TGTGCCAGCAGCATTGGACAGTCAGGCACAGATACGCAGTATTTT.

The V call is TRBV27, the J call TRBJ2-3; the match to TRBD2 covers 7 bases. This CDR3 comprises 15 residues. J lost 0 bases, V lost 6 bases, and 6 bases had no gene match. In germline, CDR1 is MNHEY, CDR2 SMNVEV (reference sequence). CDR3 bases: TGTGCCAGCAGCCGTAGCGGGTCTAGCACAGATACGCAGTATTTT. It encodes CASSRSGSSTDTQYF.

V usage is TRBV6-5 and J usage is TRBJ2-2; D possibly uses TRBD1 or TRBD2 (5 bases each). Trimming pared 1 base from V and 5 bases from J, leaving 23 bases between. Germline V gene sequence: CDR1 MNHEY, CDR2 SVGAGI. The CDR3 spans 19 residues. The CDR3 reads CASSYFGGGLAGNTGELFF. CDR3 DNA: TGTGCCAGCAGTTACTTCGGTGGTGGTCTAGCAGGGAATACCGGGGAGCTGTTTTTT.

The V and J genes are TRBV4-1 and TRBJ2-5, with no clear D. The CDR3 has 13 amino acids. CDR1 and CDR2 from the germline V gene are MGHRA and YSYEKL. Trimming took off 3 bases at V and 3 bases at J, with 8 bases between the two ends. For the CDR3, the DNA is TGCGCCAGCAGCCACCCCAGAGAAGAGACCCAGTACTTC. Translation: CASSHPREETQYF.